This TCR beta chain was recovered during a study of cytomegalovirus exposure and HLA in healthy donors. V was clipped by 6 bases and J by 0 bases, with 10 bases between them. Germline values: CDR1 SGHDN, CDR2 FVKESK. CDR3 length equals 14 residues. Donors sampled were nominally healthy, though unrecorded immune exposures were likely. Primers included in the PCR were 60 Vbeta and 13 Jbeta primers. Some clones are missing from TCRdb's copy, which holds only in-frame ones; the method was immunoSEQ multiplex PCR. In the table there are about 130,000 clones, approximately 79% of which are singletons. Material for sequencing was PBMCs. The V gene is TRBV14, the J gene TRBJ2-3, with D perhaps matching TRBD2 (5 bases). The clonotype was recovered from a man aged 40-49 years in good health and CMV-seropositive. CDR3 loop: CASRMSGSTDTQYF. CDR3 nucleotides: TGTGCCAGCAGAATGAGCGGAAGCACAGATACGCAGTATTTT.